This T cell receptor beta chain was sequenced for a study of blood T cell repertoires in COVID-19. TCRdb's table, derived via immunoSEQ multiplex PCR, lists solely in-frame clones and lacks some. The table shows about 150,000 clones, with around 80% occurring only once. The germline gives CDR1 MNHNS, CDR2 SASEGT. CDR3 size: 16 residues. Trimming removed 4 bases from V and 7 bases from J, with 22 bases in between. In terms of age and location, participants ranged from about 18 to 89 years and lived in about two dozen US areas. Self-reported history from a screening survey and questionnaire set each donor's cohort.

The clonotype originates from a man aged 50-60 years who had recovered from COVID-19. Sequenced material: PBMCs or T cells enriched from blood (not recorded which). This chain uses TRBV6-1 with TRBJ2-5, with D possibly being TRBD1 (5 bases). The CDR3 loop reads CASSAQGRTPGRTQYF. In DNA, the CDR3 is TGTGCCAGCAGTGCCCAGGGTCGGACCCCCGGAAGGACCCAGTACTTC.